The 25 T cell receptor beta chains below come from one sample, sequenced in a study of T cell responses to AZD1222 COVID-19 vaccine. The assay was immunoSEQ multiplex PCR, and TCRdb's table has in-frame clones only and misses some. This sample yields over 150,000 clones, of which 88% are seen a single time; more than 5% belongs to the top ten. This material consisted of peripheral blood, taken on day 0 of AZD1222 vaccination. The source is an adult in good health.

Written as DNA, the CDR3 is TGTGCCAGCAGCTTGGGTAGACGGATCGGGACTGAAGCTTTCTTT. Translation: CASSLGRRIGTEAFF. The chain links TRBV5-6 to TRBJ1-1; no clear D. Trimming removed 0 bases at V and 5 bases at J, with 14 bases between. CDR1 is SGHDT and CDR2 is YYEEEE in the germline V gene. The CDR3 totals 15 residues.

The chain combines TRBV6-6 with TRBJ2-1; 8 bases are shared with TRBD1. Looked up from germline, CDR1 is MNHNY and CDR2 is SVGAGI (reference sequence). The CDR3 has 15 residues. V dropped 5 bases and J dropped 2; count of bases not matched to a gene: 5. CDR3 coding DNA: TGTGCCAGCAGTCCCGGGACAGGAGCCTACAATGAGCAGTTCTTC. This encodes CASSPGTGAYNEQFF.

The CDR3 DNA sequence: TGTGCCAGCAGCCAAACGTCCGAGCAGTACTTC. Protein: CASSQTSEQYF. The chain has TRBV3-1 (or the pseudogene TRBV3-2) and TRBJ2-7, with D unclear. Germline loops: CDR1 LGHDT, CDR2 YNNKEL (reference sequence). The CDR3 consists of 11 residues. V dropped 2 bases and J dropped 6 bases, with 5 bases sitting between them.

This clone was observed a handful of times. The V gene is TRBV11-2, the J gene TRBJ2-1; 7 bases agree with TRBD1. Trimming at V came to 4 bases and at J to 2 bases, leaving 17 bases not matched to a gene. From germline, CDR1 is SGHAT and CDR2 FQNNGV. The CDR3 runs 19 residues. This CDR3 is CASSSWSRDSRFTYNEQFF. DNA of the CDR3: TGTGCCAGCAGCTCCTGGTCCCGGGACAGTAGGTTTACCTACAATGAGCAGTTCTTC.

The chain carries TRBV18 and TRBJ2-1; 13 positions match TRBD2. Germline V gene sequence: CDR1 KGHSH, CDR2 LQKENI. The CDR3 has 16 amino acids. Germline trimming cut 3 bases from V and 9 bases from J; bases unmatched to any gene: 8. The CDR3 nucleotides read TGTGCCAGCTCACCCCCCGGGACTAGCGGGAACGGTGAGCAGTTCTTC. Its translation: CASSPPGTSGNGEQFF.

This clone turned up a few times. The CDR3 spells CASSLEAGTEAFF. The CDR3 coding sequence is TGTGCCAGCAGCTTAGAAGCTGGGACTGAAGCTTTCTTT. This chain uses TRBV7-8 with TRBJ1-1; D remains unclear. The CDR3 spans 13 residues. V was trimmed by 1 base and J by 5 bases, leaving 8 bases between them. Germline V gene lookup returns CDR1 SGHVS and CDR2 FQNEAQ.

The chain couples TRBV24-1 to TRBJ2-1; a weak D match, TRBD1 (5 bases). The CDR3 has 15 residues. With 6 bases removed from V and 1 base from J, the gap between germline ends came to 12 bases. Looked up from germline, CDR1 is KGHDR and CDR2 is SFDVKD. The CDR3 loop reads CATSRAGASYNEQFF. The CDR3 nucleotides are TGTGCCACCAGTAGAGCTGGGGCGTCCTACAATGAGCAGTTCTTC.

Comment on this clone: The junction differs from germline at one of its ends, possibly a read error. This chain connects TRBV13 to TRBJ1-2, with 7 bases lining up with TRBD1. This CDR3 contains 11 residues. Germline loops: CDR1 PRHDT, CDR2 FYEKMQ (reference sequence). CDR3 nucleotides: TGTGCCAGCAGCACCGGGACAGACCCGTCCTTC. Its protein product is CASSTGTDPSF.

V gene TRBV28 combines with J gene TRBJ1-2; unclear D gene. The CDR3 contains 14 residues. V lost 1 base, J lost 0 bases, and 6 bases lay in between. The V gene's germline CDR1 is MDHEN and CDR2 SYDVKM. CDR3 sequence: CASSLLTANYGYTF. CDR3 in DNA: TGTGCCAGCAGTTTATTGACGGCTAACTATGGCTACACCTTC.

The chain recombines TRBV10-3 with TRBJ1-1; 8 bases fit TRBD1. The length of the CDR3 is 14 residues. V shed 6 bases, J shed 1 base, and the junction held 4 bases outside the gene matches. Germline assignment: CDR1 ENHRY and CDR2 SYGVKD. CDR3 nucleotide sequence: TGTGCCATCAGACTCGGACAGGGGAACACTGAAGCTTTCTTT. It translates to CAIRLGQGNTEAFF.

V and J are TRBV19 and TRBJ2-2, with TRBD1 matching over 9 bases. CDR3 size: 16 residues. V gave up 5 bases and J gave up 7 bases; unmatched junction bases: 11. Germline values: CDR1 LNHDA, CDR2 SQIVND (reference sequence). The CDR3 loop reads CASSVAGTGSVGELFF. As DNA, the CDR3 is TGTGCCAGTAGTGTCGCCGGGACAGGGAGCGTCGGGGAGCTGTTTTTT.

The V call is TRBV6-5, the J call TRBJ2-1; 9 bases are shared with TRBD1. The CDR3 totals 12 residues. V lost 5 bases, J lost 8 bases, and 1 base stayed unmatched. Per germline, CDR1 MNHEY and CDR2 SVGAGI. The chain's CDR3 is CASSRDRDEQFF. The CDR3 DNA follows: TGTGCCAGCAGTCGGGACAGGGATGAGCAGTTCTTC.

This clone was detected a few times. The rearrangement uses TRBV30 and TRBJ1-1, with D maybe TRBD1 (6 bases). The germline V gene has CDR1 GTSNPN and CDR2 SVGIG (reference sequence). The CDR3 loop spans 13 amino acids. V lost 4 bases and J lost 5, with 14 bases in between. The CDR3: CAWNQGQGTEAFF. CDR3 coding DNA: TGTGCCTGGAACCAGGGGCAAGGAACTGAAGCTTTCTTT.

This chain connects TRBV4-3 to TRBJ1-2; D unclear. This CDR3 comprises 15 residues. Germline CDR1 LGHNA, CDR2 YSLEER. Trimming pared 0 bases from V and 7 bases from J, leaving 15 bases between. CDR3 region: CASSQDSPSYGGYTF. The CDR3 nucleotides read TGCGCCAGCAGCCAAGATTCACCCTCTTACGGTGGCTACACCTTC.

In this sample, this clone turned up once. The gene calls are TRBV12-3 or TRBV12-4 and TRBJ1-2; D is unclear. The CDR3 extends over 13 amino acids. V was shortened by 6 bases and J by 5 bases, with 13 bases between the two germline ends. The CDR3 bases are TGTGCCAGCAGACCGGAAGGGCCTTATGGCTACACCTTC. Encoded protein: CASRPEGPYGYTF.

CDR3 in DNA: TGCAGCGTTGAAGGTGGCCCGACCGGGGAGCTGTTTTTT. Amino acids: CSVEGGPTGELFF. This rearrangement joins TRBV29-1 to TRBJ2-2; D is ambiguous. Germline V gene data show CDR1 as SQVTM and CDR2 as ANQGSEA. V lost 1 base to trimming and J lost 5 bases, with 8 bases between them. CDR3 length: 13 amino acids.

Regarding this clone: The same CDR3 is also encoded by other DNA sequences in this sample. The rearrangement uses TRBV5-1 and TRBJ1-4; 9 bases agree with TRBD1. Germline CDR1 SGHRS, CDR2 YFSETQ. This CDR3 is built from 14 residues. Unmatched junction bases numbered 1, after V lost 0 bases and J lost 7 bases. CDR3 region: CASSLGQGGEKLFF. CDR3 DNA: TGCGCCAGCAGCTTGGGACAGGGGGGTGAAAAACTGTTTTTT.

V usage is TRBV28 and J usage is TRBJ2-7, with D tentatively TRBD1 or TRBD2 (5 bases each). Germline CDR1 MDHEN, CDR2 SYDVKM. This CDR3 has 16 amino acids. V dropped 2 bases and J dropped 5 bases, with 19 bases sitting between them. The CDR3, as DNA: TGTGCCAGCAGTTTACGGGGCTTCCTAGAGGGTGACGAGCAGTACTTC. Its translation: CASSLRGFLEGDEQYF.

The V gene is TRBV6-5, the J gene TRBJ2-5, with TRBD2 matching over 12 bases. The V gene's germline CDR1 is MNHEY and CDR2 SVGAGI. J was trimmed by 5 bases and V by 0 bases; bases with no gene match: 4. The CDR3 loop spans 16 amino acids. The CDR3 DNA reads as TGTGCCAGCAGTTACTCGAAAGGACTAGCGGGGGAGACCCAGTACTTC. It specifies CASSYSKGLAGETQYF.

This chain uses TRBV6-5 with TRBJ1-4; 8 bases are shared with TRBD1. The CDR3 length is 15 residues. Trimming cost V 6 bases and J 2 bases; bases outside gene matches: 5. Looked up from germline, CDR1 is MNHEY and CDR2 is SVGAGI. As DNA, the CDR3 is TGTGCCAGCAGGCCGGGGGACAGGACTAATGAAAAACTGTTTTTT. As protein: CASRPGDRTNEKLFF.

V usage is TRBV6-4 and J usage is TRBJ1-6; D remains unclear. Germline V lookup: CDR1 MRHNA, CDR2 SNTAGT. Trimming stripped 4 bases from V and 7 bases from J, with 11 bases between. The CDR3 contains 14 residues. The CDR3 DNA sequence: TGTGCCAGCAGTGTTGAGTATCGGAATTCACCCCTCCACTTT. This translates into CASSVEYRNSPLHF.

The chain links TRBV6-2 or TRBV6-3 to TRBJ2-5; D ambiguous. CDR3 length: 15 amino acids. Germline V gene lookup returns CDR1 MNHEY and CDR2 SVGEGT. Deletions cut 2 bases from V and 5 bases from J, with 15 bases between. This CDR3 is CASSYGPQDGETQYF. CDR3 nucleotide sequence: TGTGCCAGCAGTTACGGGCCTCAGGACGGGGAGACCCAGTACTTC.

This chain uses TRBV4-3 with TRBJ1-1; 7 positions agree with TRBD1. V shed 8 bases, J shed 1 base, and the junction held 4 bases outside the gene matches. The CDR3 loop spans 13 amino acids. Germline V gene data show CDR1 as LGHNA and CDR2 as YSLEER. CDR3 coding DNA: TGCGCCAGCCAGGACAGGCAGAACACTGAAGCTTTCTTT. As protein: CASQDRQNTEAFF.

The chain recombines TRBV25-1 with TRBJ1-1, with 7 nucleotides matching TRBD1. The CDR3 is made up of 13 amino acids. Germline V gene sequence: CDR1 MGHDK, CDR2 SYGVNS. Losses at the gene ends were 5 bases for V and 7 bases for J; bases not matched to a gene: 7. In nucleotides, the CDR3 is TGTGCCAGCAGTACAGCTTGGGACAGTGAAGCTTTCTTT. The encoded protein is CASSTAWDSEAFF.

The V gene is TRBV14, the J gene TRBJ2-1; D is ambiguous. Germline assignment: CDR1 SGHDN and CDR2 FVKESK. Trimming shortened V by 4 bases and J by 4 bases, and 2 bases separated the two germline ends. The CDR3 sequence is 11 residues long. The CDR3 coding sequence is TGTGCCAGCAGCCTATACAATGAGCAGTTCTTC. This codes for CASSLYNEQFF. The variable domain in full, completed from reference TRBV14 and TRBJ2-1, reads EAGVTQFPSHSVIEKGQTVTLRCDPISGHDNLYWYRRVMGKEIKFLLHFVKESKQDESGMPNNRFLAERTGGTYSTLKVQPAELEDSGVYFCASSLYNEQFFGPGTRLTVL.